The 3 T cell receptor beta chains given below trace back to one sample, sequenced in a study of blood T cells in healthy people across ages. Alongside a J-beta primer mix, a sample-barcoded 5' primer served in a second PCR lasting about 7 to 12 cycles. One entry per CDR3 protein results from TCRdb running MiXCR on the 5' RACE reads. The table includes fewer than 700,000 distinct CDR3 sequences, 47% detected once. The source material was blood. Every receptor here comes from an elderly man in good health.

The CDR3 DNA follows: TGTGCCATCAGTGATGGGGGGACATATACCTACGAGCAGTACTTC. Protein product: CAISDGGTYTYEQYF. The chain recombines TRBV10-3 with TRBJ2-7, with D perhaps TRBD1 or TRBD2 (6 bases each). Between the trimmed V and J ends, which lost 3 bases and 2 bases, there was a span of 14 bases. The germline CDR1 and CDR2 sequences are ENHRY and SYGVKD. The CDR3 length is 15 residues.

Notes on this clonotype: A junction end diverges from the germline sequence, so it may reflect a read error. The genes are TRBV23-1 and TRBJ2-1; the match to TRBD2 covers 13 bases. TRBV23-1 carries the ORF label, with uncertain function. The CDR3 covers 20 residues. CDR3 sequence (DNA): TGCGCCAGCAGTCAATCAAGCGACCGGGGACTAGCGGGGACCTATAATGAGCAGTTCTTC. It codes for CASSQSSDRGLAGTYNEQFF.

The chain recombines TRBV29-1 with TRBJ2-3, with D hard to call. CDR3 length: 13 amino acids. Germline V gene data show CDR1 as SQVTM and CDR2 as ANQGSEA. The ends were cut back, 6 bases at V and 6 bases at J, with 16 bases in the middle. The CDR3 coding sequence is TGCAGCGTCGCCGATACATACAAGGATACGCAGTATTTT. This gives the protein CSVADTYKDTQYF.